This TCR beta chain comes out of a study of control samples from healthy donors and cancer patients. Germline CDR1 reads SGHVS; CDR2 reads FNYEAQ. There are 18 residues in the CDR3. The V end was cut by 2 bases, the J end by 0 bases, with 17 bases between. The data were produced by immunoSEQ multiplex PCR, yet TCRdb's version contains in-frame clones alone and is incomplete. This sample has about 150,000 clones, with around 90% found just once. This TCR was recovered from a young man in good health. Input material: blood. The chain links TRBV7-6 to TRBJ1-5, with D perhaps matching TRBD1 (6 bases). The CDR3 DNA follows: TGTGCCAGCAGCTTATCGGCAGGGGTAACCTATAGCAATCAGCCCCAGCATTTT. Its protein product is CASSLSAGVTYSNQPQHF. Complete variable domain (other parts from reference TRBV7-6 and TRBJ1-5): GAGVSQSPRYKVTKRGQDVALRCDPISGHVSLYWYRQALGQGPEFLTYFNYEAQQDKSGLPNDRFSAERPEGSISTLTIQRTEQRDSAMYRCASSLSAGVTYSNQPQHFGDGTRLSIL.